The 23 T cell receptor beta chains below all came from one sample that was sequenced in a study of cytomegalovirus exposure and HLA in healthy donors. 13 Jbeta primers and 60 Vbeta primers were used for the PCR. Libraries were prepared by immunoSEQ multiplex PCR; TCRdb keeps only in-frame clonotypes and omits some of them. Here the sample spans around 130,000 clones, 85% to 90% being singletons. The sample taken for sequencing was PBMCs. The receptors were sampled from a young woman in good health and CMV-seropositive.

The chain carries TRBV27 and TRBJ2-2; D perhaps matches TRBD1 (5 bases). V lost 8 bases, J lost 5 bases, and 9 bases lay in between. The CDR3 is 12 amino acids. Looked up from germline, CDR1 is MNHEY and CDR2 is SMNVEV (reference sequence). This chain's CDR3 is CASARGTGELFF. In nucleotides, the CDR3 is TGTGCCAGCGCTAGGGGTACCGGGGAGCTGTTTTTT.

V usage is TRBV6-5 and J usage is TRBJ1-1; a possible D gene is TRBD1 (5 bases). The CDR3 extends over 15 amino acids. Germline assignment: CDR1 MNHEY and CDR2 SVGAGI. Trimming removed 6 bases from V and 4 bases from J, with 18 bases in between. The DNA for the CDR3 is TGTGCCAGCAGGTTAAAATGGCCCGGGGGCACTGAAGCTTTCTTT. Amino acid sequence: CASRLKWPGGTEAFF.

The rearrangement uses TRBV5-6 and TRBJ1-2; 7 nucleotides align to TRBD1. There are 15 residues in the CDR3. The V gene's germline CDR1 is SGHDT and CDR2 YYEEEE. Trimming removed 3 bases from V and 2 bases from J; junction bases left unmatched: 7. The CDR3 sequence is CASSSTLTGNYGYTF. In DNA, the CDR3 is TGTGCCAGCAGCTCGACTTTGACAGGGAACTATGGCTACACCTTC. Based on the CDR3 plus reference TRBV5-6 and TRBJ1-2, the full variable domain is DAGVTQSPTHLIKTRGQQVTLRCSPKSGHDTVSWYQQALGQGPQFIFQYYEEEERQRGNFPDRFSGHQFPNYSSELNVNALLLGDSALYLCASSSTLTGNYGYTFGSGTRLTVV.

The chain has TRBV2 and TRBJ2-7; 7 bases align to TRBD1. V dropped 7 bases and J dropped 1; count of bases not matched to a gene: 7. This CDR3 has 14 amino acids. Per the germline V gene, CDR1 is SNHLY and CDR2 is FYNNEI. The CDR3 spells CASKEGGASYEQYF. CDR3 nucleotides: TGTGCCAGCAAGGAAGGGGGCGCGTCCTACGAGCAGTACTTC.

The J gene is TRBJ2-1, the V gene TRBV6-5, with 8 bases fitting TRBD1. The V and J ends lost 2 bases and 10 bases, in that order; junction bases with no gene match: 4. This CDR3 has 13 amino acids. Germline-derived CDR1 and CDR2 are MNHEY and SVGAGI. CDR3 amino acids: CASSYPGTGEQFF. CDR3 coding DNA: TGTGCCAGCAGTTACCCCGGGACAGGCGAGCAGTTCTTC.

This chain links TRBV13 with TRBJ1-1; the D gene is possibly TRBD1 (5 bases). The CDR3 spans 14 residues. The germline CDR1 and CDR2 sequences are PRHDT and FYEKMQ (reference sequence). V was shortened by 8 bases and J by 0 bases, with 13 bases between the two germline ends. This CDR3 is CASLGQGLNTEAFF. In DNA, the CDR3 is TGTGCCAGCTTAGGGCAGGGCTTGAACACTGAAGCTTTCTTT.

V gene TRBV5-1 combines with J gene TRBJ1-2, with no clear D. Germline V gene sequence: CDR1 SGHRS, CDR2 YFSETQ. The CDR3 is 14 residues long. V was shortened by 0 bases and J by 2 bases, with 8 bases between the two germline ends. CDR3 protein: CASSLDSLNYGYTF. In nucleotides, the CDR3 is TGCGCCAGCAGCTTGGACAGTCTCAACTATGGCTACACCTTC.

The chain links TRBV2 to TRBJ2-7, with D perhaps matching TRBD2 (5 bases). V dropped 9 bases and J dropped 4 bases, with 19 bases sitting between them. This CDR3 is 14 amino acids long. Germline CDR1 SNHLY, CDR2 FYNNEI. CDR3 protein: CASSNEGSAYEQYF. The CDR3, as DNA: TGTGCCAGTAGTAATGAGGGATCGGCTTACGAGCAGTACTTC.

The CDR3 bases are TGTGCCAGCAGCCAATCAGGGACAGGGGGGACTGAAGCTTTCTTT. Translation gives CASSQSGTGGTEAFF. The chain has TRBV16 and TRBJ1-1; 11 bases line up with TRBD1. The CDR3 extends over 15 amino acids. The V and J ends lost 0 bases and 5 bases, in that order; junction bases with no gene match: 2. From germline, CDR1 is KGHSY and CDR2 FQNENV.

The chain combines TRBV6-5 with TRBJ2-7; the match to TRBD1 covers 9 bases. The CDR3 contains 14 residues. CDR1 and CDR2 (germline): MNHEY, SVGAGI. J gave up 0 bases and V 8 bases, and 5 bases lay outside the gene matches. CDR3 sequence (DNA): TGTGCCAGCGGGACAGGGATCTCCTCCTACGAGCAGTACTTC. This sequence encodes CASGTGISSYEQYF.

J is TRBJ1-2 and V is TRBV10-3; D remains unclear. The CDR3 is 12 amino acids. Germline V lookup: CDR1 ENHRY, CDR2 SYGVKD. V was cut by 2 bases and J by 3 bases, with 4 bases left in between. CDR3: CAISETDYGYTF. In DNA, the CDR3 is TGTGCCATCAGTGAGACAGACTATGGCTACACCTTC.

The chain uses TRBV7-3 and TRBJ1-1; no definite D call. V was clipped by 4 bases and J by 6 bases, with 12 bases between them. Per germline, CDR1 SGHTA and CDR2 FQGTGA. This CDR3 has 13 amino acids. DNA of the CDR3: TGTGCCAGCAGCTCGCAAATGGGCGCTGAAGCTTTCTTT. Translated, it gives CASSSQMGAEAFF.

V usage is TRBV28 and J usage is TRBJ2-1; 9 nucleotides line up with TRBD2. J gave up 2 bases and V 5 bases, and 4 bases lay outside the gene matches. Germline lookup yields CDR1 MDHEN and CDR2 SYDVKM. The CDR3 sequence is 15 residues long. The CDR3 DNA follows: TGTGCCAGCAGTCGCGGGGGGGCCCCCTACAATGAGCAGTTCTTC. Translating gives CASSRGGAPYNEQFF. The full variable domain, completed using reference TRBV28 and TRBJ2-1, is DVKVTQSSRYLVKRTGEKVFLECVQDMDHENMFWYRQDPGLGLRLIYFSYDVKMKEKGDIPEGYSVSREKKERFSLILESASTNQTSMYLCASSRGGAPYNEQFFGPGTRLTVL.

This clone appeared a few times. The V gene is TRBV5-1, the J gene TRBJ1-1; TRBD1 matches at 7 bases. The CDR3 loop spans 16 amino acids. V lost 0 bases and J lost 1; bases outside the gene matches: 6. The V gene's germline CDR1 is SGHRS and CDR2 YFSETQ. Here the CDR3 DNA reads TGCGCCAGCAGCTTGGATCAGGGGGGCGCGAACACTGAAGCTTTCTTT. Translating it yields CASSLDQGGANTEAFF. Full variable domain (missing parts from reference TRBV5-1 and TRBJ1-1): KAGVTQTPRYLIKTRGQQVTLSCSPISGHRSVSWYQQTPGQGLQFLFEYFSETQRNKGNFPGRFSGRQFSNSRSEMNVSTLELGDSALYLCASSLDQGGANTEAFFGQGTRLTVV.

The chain uses TRBV29-1 and TRBJ1-2; a possible D gene is TRBD1 (5 bases). The CDR3 loop spans 11 amino acids. V was pared by 6 bases and J by 4 bases, with 9 bases between. Germline assignment: CDR1 SQVTM and CDR2 ANQGSEA. CDR3 loop: CSVQESYGYTF. The CDR3 DNA reads as TGCAGCGTACAGGAATCCTATGGCTACACCTTC.

The V and J genes are TRBV2 and TRBJ2-7, with 9 nucleotides matching TRBD2. The CDR3 has 15 residues. Trimming took 3 bases from V and 2 from J; bases not matched to a gene: 5. CDR1 is SNHLY, CDR2 FYNNEI, per germline. For the CDR3, the DNA is TGTGCCAGCAGTGATGGTTTAGCGGGGGCCTACGAGCAGTACTTC. Translating gives CASSDGLAGAYEQYF.

This clone was found a few times. This chain joins TRBV6-5 and TRBJ2-7; 8 bases are shared with TRBD1. The V segment lost 6 bases and the J segment 2 bases; nucleotides outside the gene matches: 6. Germline CDR1 is MNHEY and CDR2 is SVGAGI. The CDR3 totals 14 residues. The CDR3 loop reads CASSHGQGTYEQYF. The CDR3 DNA reads TGTGCCAGCAGCCATGGACAGGGAACCTACGAGCAGTACTTC.

The V and J genes are TRBV28 and TRBJ2-1; D is unresolved. The CDR3 contains 12 residues. V shed 4 bases and J shed 8 bases, with 9 bases lying between them. CDR1 and CDR2 from the germline V gene are MDHEN and SYDVKM. In DNA form, the CDR3 reads TGTGCCAGCAGTTCCCAGGTCGATGAGCAGTTCTTC. It is translated as CASSSQVDEQFF.

The chain links TRBV7-9 to TRBJ1-5; D perhaps matches TRBD1 (6 bases). The V gene's germline CDR1 is SEHNR and CDR2 FQNEAQ (reference sequence). Trimming took off 1 base at V and 5 bases at J, with 12 bases between the two ends. The CDR3 contains 15 residues. CDR3 amino acids: CASSLGTAVDQPQHF. The CDR3 bases are TGTGCCAGCAGCTTAGGGACAGCGGTCGATCAGCCCCAGCATTTT.

The chain recombines TRBV4-1 with TRBJ2-3; D remains unclear. The ends were cut back, 3 bases at V and 6 bases at J, with 13 bases in the middle. Germline CDR1 MGHRA, CDR2 YSYEKL. This CDR3 is 14 amino acids long. The CDR3 reads CASSQTLTRDTQYF. Here the CDR3 DNA reads TGCGCCAGCAGCCAGACATTGACCCGGGATACGCAGTATTTT.

The chain has TRBV5-1 and TRBJ2-7, with D perhaps matching TRBD2 (6 bases). The CDR3 totals 15 residues. Germline assignment: CDR1 SGHRS and CDR2 YFSETQ. V lost 0 bases to trimming and J lost 1 base, with 11 bases between them. CDR3 in amino acids: CASSLERVASYEQYF. DNA for the CDR3: TGCGCCAGCAGCTTGGAGCGGGTCGCATCCTACGAGCAGTACTTC.

CDR3 sequence (DNA): TGCGCCAGCAGCTTAGGGACAGGGAGTGCAACTAATGAAAAACTGTTTTTT. Encoded protein: CASSLGTGSATNEKLFF. The V and J genes are TRBV5-1 and TRBJ1-4, with TRBD1 matching over 9 bases. This CDR3 contains 17 residues. Germline CDR1 and CDR2: SGHRS and YFSETQ. Trimming at V came to 2 bases and at J to 0 bases, leaving 5 bases not matched to a gene.

This clone was found once. The chain has TRBV7-6 and TRBJ1-3; D is ambiguous. CDR1 is SGHVS and CDR2 is FNYEAQ in the germline V gene. The CDR3 extends over 15 amino acids. V lost 3 bases, J lost 0 bases, and 9 bases lay in between. CDR3 amino acids: CASSLNGGSGNTIYF. CDR3 sequence (DNA): TGTGCCAGCAGCTTGAACGGCGGCTCTGGAAACACCATATATTTT.